The 32 T cell receptor beta chains below come from one sample, sequenced in a study of blood T cell repertoires in COVID-19. Only in-frame clones appear in the TCRdb table, and some are missing; sequencing was by immunoSEQ multiplex PCR. The sample contains 70,000 to 100,000 clones, approximately 88% of which appear only once. Material: peripheral blood. These receptors all stem from a man in his forties or fifties with COVID-19, enrolled during active disease.

V gene TRBV5-1 combines with J gene TRBJ1-6; 8 bases fit TRBD1. V shed 3 bases and J 7 bases; nucleotides not matched to a gene: 6. CDR1 and CDR2 (germline): SGHRS, YFSETQ. The length of the CDR3 is 15 residues. CDR3 DNA: TGCGCCAGCAGCTATGACAGGGGAGCGAATTCACCCCTCCACTTT. Its translation is CASSYDRGANSPLHF.

The chain is built from TRBV3-1 (or the pseudogene TRBV3-2) and TRBJ1-1, with no clear D. The V and J ends lost 4 bases and 5 bases respectively, with 11 bases between them. CDR3 length: 13 amino acids. From germline, CDR1 is LGHDT and CDR2 YNNKEL (reference sequence). The CDR3 DNA reads TGTGCCAGCAGCCCCGGGGATCGGACTGAAGCTTTCTTT. It translates to CASSPGDRTEAFF.

This clone was counted once. V and J are TRBV28 and TRBJ2-1; weak D call: TRBD1 (5 bases). With 5 bases removed from V and 7 bases from J, the gap between germline ends came to 21 bases. The CDR3 covers 16 residues. Germline CDR1 reads MDHEN; CDR2 reads SYDVKM. The CDR3: CASSPPLGLAKNEQFF. For the CDR3, the DNA is TGTGCCAGCAGTCCCCCCTTGGGGCTTGCGAAGAATGAGCAGTTCTTC.

This chain connects TRBV4-2 to TRBJ2-7; 8 nucleotides line up with TRBD1. With 0 bases clipped from V and 3 bases from J, the junction kept 7 bases outside the gene matches. CDR1 is LGHNA and CDR2 is YNFKEQ in the germline V gene. The CDR3 covers 16 residues. CDR3 sequence (DNA): TGTGCCAGCAGCCAAGATGGAGGACAGGGATTCTACGAGCAGTACTTC. Translating gives CASSQDGGQGFYEQYF.

The chain employs TRBV6-2 or TRBV6-3 and TRBJ2-1, with 8 bases matching TRBD1. The CDR3 consists of 15 residues. The V gene's germline CDR1 is MNHEY and CDR2 SVGEGT. Trimming removed 2 bases from V and 1 base from J; junction bases left unmatched: 1. As DNA, the CDR3 is TGTGCCAGCAGTTACGGGACAGGTTCCTACAATGAGCAGTTCTTC. Amino acid sequence: CASSYGTGSYNEQFF.

The V and J genes are TRBV15 and TRBJ1-1; the D is unclear. The CDR3 contains 15 residues. Germline CDR1 and CDR2: LNHNV and YYDKDF (reference sequence). The V end lost 9 bases, the J end lost 2 bases, and 19 bases lay between the germline ends. The CDR3 reads CATGFNLQVNTEAFF. DNA for the CDR3: TGTGCCACGGGCTTTAATTTGCAGGTTAACACTGAAGCTTTCTTT.

The rearrangement uses TRBV5-1 and TRBJ2-5, with D maybe TRBD2 (5 bases). The V end lost 3 bases, the J end lost 7 bases, and 13 bases lay between the germline ends. The CDR3 totals 13 residues. Per germline, CDR1 SGHRS and CDR2 YFSETQ. The CDR3 region is CASSSSLEGTQYF. The CDR3 DNA reads as TGCGCCAGCAGCTCCTCCTTAGAGGGGACCCAGTACTTC.

This chain links TRBV19 with TRBJ2-3, with 10 bases matching TRBD2. CDR1 and CDR2 (germline): LNHDA, SQIVND (reference sequence). J gave up 5 bases and V 3 bases, and 11 bases lay outside the gene matches. The CDR3 spans 17 residues. CDR3 bases: TGTGCCAGTAGTATGGGTAGCGGGGGGCCCCTGGGAGATACGCAGTATTTT. Protein: CASSMGSGGPLGDTQYF.

The chain has TRBV12-3 or TRBV12-4 and TRBJ2-7; TRBD1 matches at 8 bases. V shed 5 bases and J 2 bases; nucleotides not matched to a gene: 2. There are 13 residues in the CDR3. For the CDR3, the DNA is TGTGCCAGCAGTCGACAGGGGCCCTACGAGCAGTACTTC. This sequence encodes CASSRQGPYEQYF.

The chain uses TRBV7-9 and TRBJ1-2; 10 bases are a match to TRBD1. This CDR3 region has 16 residues. Germline values: CDR1 SEHNR, CDR2 FQNEAQ (reference sequence). Trimming removed 1 base from V and 2 bases from J; junction bases left unmatched: 4. In nucleotides, the CDR3 is TGTGCCAGCAGCTTAGGCAGGGGACAGGGGAACTATGGCTACACCTTC. It encodes CASSLGRGQGNYGYTF. Using reference TRBV7-9 and TRBJ1-2 for the parts outside the CDR3, the full variable domain is DTGVSQNPRHKITKRGQNVTFRCDPISEHNRLYWYRQTLGQGPEFLTYFQNEAQLEKSRLLSDRFSAERPKGSFSTLEIQRTEQGDSAMYLCASSLGRGQGNYGYTFGSGTRLTVV.

The chain recombines TRBV10-3 with TRBJ1-3; D is uncertain. Trimming cost V 1 base and J 7 bases, with 5 bases left between them. There are 12 residues in the CDR3. CDR1 and CDR2 from the germline V gene are ENHRY and SYGVKD. CDR3 DNA sequence: TGTGCCATCAGTGAGTACGAGAACACCATATATTTT. Amino acids: CAISEYENTIYF.

This chain joins TRBV20-1 and TRBJ2-1; TRBD2 matches 8 bases. J gave up 8 bases and V 3 bases, and 9 bases lay outside the gene matches. CDR1 DFQATT and CDR2 SNEGSKA come from the germline V gene (reference sequence). The CDR3 is made up of 14 amino acids. CDR3 sequence (DNA): TGCAGTGCTAGTACGGGGGGGCTGAATGATGAGCAGTTCTTC. This encodes CSASTGGLNDEQFF.

This chain links TRBV9 with TRBJ2-7, with TRBD1 identical over 8 bases. This CDR3 is built from 15 residues. Unmatched junction bases numbered 4, after V lost 0 bases and J lost 2 bases. Germline V gene data show CDR1 as SGDLS and CDR2 as YYNGEE. Here the CDR3 DNA reads TGTGCCAGCAGCGTAGGGCAGGGGGCCCCCTACGAGCAGTACTTC. It yields the protein CASSVGQGAPYEQYF.

CDR3 coding DNA: TGTGCCAGCCCGAACCGGGGGGGCCCCAATGAGCAGTTCTTC. As protein: CASPNRGGPNEQFF. This rearrangement joins TRBV7-9 to TRBJ2-1; 8 nucleotides match TRBD2. The V gene's germline CDR1 is SEHNR and CDR2 FQNEAQ (reference sequence). V lost 8 bases, J lost 6 bases, and 9 bases stayed unmatched. The CDR3 length is 14 residues.

This chain joins TRBV6-2 or TRBV6-3 and TRBJ2-1; no firm D call. V was clipped by 0 bases and J by 9 bases, with 6 bases between them. Germline CDR1 reads MNHEY; CDR2 reads SVGEGT. The length of the CDR3 is 12 residues. The CDR3 DNA follows: TGTGCCAGCAGTTACTCTGGCGGTGAGCAGTTCTTC. Its protein product is CASSYSGGEQFF.

V and J are TRBV29-1 and TRBJ2-2, with D tentatively TRBD2 (6 bases). Germline values: CDR1 SQVTM, CDR2 ANQGSEA. The CDR3 sequence is 15 residues long. Trimming took 7 bases from V and 1 from J, leaving 16 bases between them. CDR3 sequence (DNA): TGCAGCGCAAAAAACGGGGGTCGGAACACCGGGGAGCTGTTTTTT. Translation gives CSAKNGGRNTGELFF.

The chain links TRBV10-3 to TRBJ2-5; 10 positions agree with TRBD1. V lost 6 bases to trimming and J lost 4 bases; unmatched junction nucleotides: 5. The length of the CDR3 is 14 residues. Germline V gene lookup returns CDR1 ENHRY and CDR2 SYGVKD. The CDR3 DNA sequence: TGTGCCATCAGGCCGGGACAGGGGATAGAGACCCAGTACTTC. Translated: CAIRPGQGIETQYF.

J is TRBJ1-2 and V is TRBV9; TRBD1 matches 7 bases. Looked up from germline, CDR1 is SGDLS and CDR2 is YYNGEE. This CDR3 has 13 residues. V lost 4 bases and J lost 6; bases outside the gene matches: 6. Here the CDR3 reads CASSKRQGNGYTF. DNA of the CDR3: TGTGCCAGCAGCAAAAGACAGGGCAATGGCTACACCTTC. The complete variable domain, with remaining parts taken from reference TRBV9 and TRBJ1-2, reads DSGVTQTPKHLITATGQRVTLRCSPRSGDLSVYWYQQSLDQGLQFLIQYYNGEERAKGNILERFSAQQFPDLHSELNLSSLELGDSALYFCASSKRQGNGYTFGSGTRLTVV.

The chain uses TRBV5-8 and TRBJ1-5, with TRBD1 identical over 8 bases. The J segment lost 2 bases and the V segment lost 4 bases, leaving 8 bases of the junction unmatched. This CDR3 has 16 amino acids. Germline V lookup: CDR1 SGHTS, CDR2 YDEGEE. CDR3 in DNA: TGTGCCAGCAGCGGCGGACAGGGTCGAGGCAATCAGCCCCAGCATTTT. It encodes CASSGGQGRGNQPQHF.

This chain uses TRBV12-3 or TRBV12-4 with TRBJ1-4; the D gene is possibly TRBD1 (6 bases). Trimming removed 10 bases from V and 4 bases from J, with 10 bases in between. This CDR3 has 12 residues. CDR3 coding DNA: TGTGCCACTCGGGACATTAATGAAAAACTGTTTTTT. Protein sequence: CATRDINEKLFF.

The gene calls are TRBV27 and TRBJ2-3; tentative D call: TRBD2 (7 bases). The CDR3 spans 15 residues. The V gene's germline CDR1 is MNHEY and CDR2 SMNVEV (reference sequence). V was cut by 6 bases and J by 3 bases, with 16 bases left in between. The CDR3 loop is CASSALGGGTDTQYF. CDR3 coding DNA: TGTGCCAGCAGCGCATTAGGGGGAGGGACAGATACGCAGTATTTT.

The chain employs TRBV7-9 and TRBJ1-3, with D perhaps TRBD1 (6 bases). Trimming removed 4 bases from V and 0 bases from J, with 16 bases in between. Per germline, CDR1 SEHNR and CDR2 FQNEAQ (reference sequence). CDR3 length: 17 residues. The CDR3 DNA is TGTGCCAGCAGCTCCTTATACGGGACACGCTCTGGAAACACCATATATTTT. Translation gives CASSSLYGTRSGNTIYF. Combining the CDR3 with reference TRBV7-9 and TRBJ1-3 gives the whole variable domain DTGVSQNPRHKITKRGQNVTFRCDPISEHNRLYWYRQTLGQGPEFLTYFQNEAQLEKSRLLSDRFSAERPKGSFSTLEIQRTEQGDSAMYLCASSSLYGTRSGNTIYFGEGSWLTVV.

The V call is TRBV19, the J call TRBJ1-1, with TRBD1 matching 8 bases. CDR3 length equals 14 residues. The germline V gene has CDR1 LNHDA and CDR2 SQIVND (reference sequence). V trimming: 7 bases; J trimming: 1 base; junction bases outside the gene matches: 5. The CDR3 here is CASKQGERNTEAFF. The CDR3 bases are TGTGCCAGTAAACAGGGGGAAAGGAACACTGAAGCTTTCTTT.

The gene calls are TRBV3-1 (or the pseudogene TRBV3-2) and TRBJ1-4, with 7 nucleotides matching TRBD1. This CDR3 has 13 amino acids. Per the germline V gene, CDR1 is LGHDT and CDR2 is YNNKEL (reference sequence). With V trimmed by 2 bases and J by 13 bases, 7 bases remained unmatched. The CDR3 bases are TGTGCCAGCAGCCAACTAGAACAGGGGAGACTGTTTTTT. This gives the protein CASSQLEQGRLFF.

The rearrangement joins TRBV5-1 to TRBJ2-3; 8 bases line up with TRBD2. The V gene's germline CDR1 is SGHRS and CDR2 YFSETQ. V lost 2 bases to trimming and J lost 5 bases; unmatched junction nucleotides: 10. CDR3 size: 16 residues. CDR3 coding DNA: TGCGCCAGCAGCTTAGGAGCGGGGGCCTCCCGAGATACGCAGTATTTT. Translation: CASSLGAGASRDTQYF.

The CDR3 bases are TGTGCCAGCAGCGTAGGTCACTCGAACACCGGGGAGCTGTTTTTT. It translates to CASSVGHSNTGELFF. The V gene is TRBV9, the J gene TRBJ2-2; no definite D call. This CDR3 has 15 amino acids. Germline V gives CDR1 SGDLS, CDR2 YYNGEE. Trimming removed 0 bases from V and 0 bases from J, with 6 bases in between.

CDR3 sequence (DNA): TGTGCCAGCACCCGAGGACAGAATTCACCCCTCCACTTT. This gives the protein CASTRGQNSPLHF. The chain employs TRBV27 and TRBJ1-6; a possible D gene is TRBD1 (6 bases). The ends were cut back, 7 bases at V and 7 bases at J, with 11 bases in the middle. CDR1 is MNHEY, CDR2 SMNVEV, per germline (reference sequence). This CDR3 comprises 13 residues.

By sample fraction, this clone is medium-sized. The chain has TRBV6-2 or TRBV6-3 and TRBJ2-7, with 7 bases identical to TRBD2. The CDR3 spans 13 residues. V lost 6 bases to trimming and J lost 0 bases; unmatched junction nucleotides: 2. Germline CDR1 MNHEY, CDR2 SVGEGT. The CDR3 spells CASSGGSSYEQYF. Here the CDR3 DNA reads TGTGCCAGCAGCGGGGGGAGCTCCTACGAGCAGTACTTC.

This chain connects TRBV4-2 to TRBJ2-1; 9 bases are a match to TRBD2. V trimming: 2 bases; J trimming: 4 bases; junction bases outside the gene matches: 3. The CDR3 contains 15 residues. Germline loops: CDR1 LGHNA, CDR2 YNFKEQ. Here the CDR3 reads CASSQMRGGYNEQFF. For the CDR3, the DNA is TGTGCCAGCAGCCAAATGCGGGGGGGTTACAATGAGCAGTTCTTC.

The chain combines TRBV28 with TRBJ2-5, with a weak D call TRBD1 (6 bases). Trimming stripped 5 bases from V and 5 bases from J, with 12 bases between. This CDR3 contains 13 residues. In germline, CDR1 is MDHEN, CDR2 SYDVKM. CDR3 sequence (DNA): TGTGCCAGCAGTCCGCAGGGGAGCGAGACCCAGTACTTC. Its protein product is CASSPQGSETQYF. Filled out from reference TRBV28 and TRBJ2-5, the complete variable domain reads DVKVTQSSRYLVKRTGEKVFLECVQDMDHENMFWYRQDPGLGLRLIYFSYDVKMKEKGDIPEGYSVSREKKERFSLILESASTNQTSMYLCASSPQGSETQYFGPGTRLLVL.

The V and J genes are TRBV10-3 and TRBJ2-7; D may be TRBD2 (6 bases). V was pared by 4 bases and J by 0 bases, with 10 bases between. CDR1 and CDR2 from the germline V gene are ENHRY and SYGVKD. This CDR3 spans 14 amino acids. CDR3 loop: CAISVGGSSYEQYF. The CDR3 region has the DNA TGTGCCATCAGTGTCGGAGGGTCCTCCTACGAGCAGTACTTC.

The chain uses TRBV5-4 and TRBJ2-3; 14 nucleotides align to TRBD2. With V trimmed by 4 bases and J by 5 bases, 6 bases remained unmatched. Germline assignment: CDR1 SGHNT and CDR2 YYREEE (reference sequence). The CDR3 is made up of 16 amino acids. DNA for the CDR3: TGTGCCAGCAGCCCTGGACTAGCGGGGGGTCAAGATACGCAGTATTTT. Its protein is CASSPGLAGGQDTQYF. The variable domain in full, completed from reference TRBV5-4 and TRBJ2-3, reads ETGVTQSPTHLIKTRGQQVTLRCSSQSGHNTVSWYQQALGQGPQFIFQYYREEENGRGNFPPRFSGLQFPNYSSELNVNALELDDSALYLCASSPGLAGGQDTQYFGPGTRLTVL.